This TCR beta chain was recorded in a study of cytomegalovirus exposure and HLA in healthy donors. This PCR relied on a set of 60 Vbeta primers and 13 Jbeta primers. TCRdb keeps only in-frame clones here, not all; method: immunoSEQ multiplex PCR. The table includes tens of thousands of clones, approximately 70% detected once. Notes on this clone: What it binds is not known.

There are 16 residues in the CDR3. Germline V lookup: CDR1 MNHNY, CDR2 SVGAGI (reference sequence). V shed 6 bases and J 4 bases; nucleotides not matched to a gene: 9. General study results and limits: The authors later linked a missense DCLRE1C variant to TCR beta V- and J-gene trimming.

Healthy bone marrow donors formed the donor group. Sequencing was carried out using PBMCs. The origin of this receptor is a male donor in good health and CMV-seropositive. The chain is built from TRBV6-6 and TRBJ2-2, with TRBD1 matching over 9 bases. For the CDR3, the DNA is TGTGCCAGCAGCCCTCCGGGACAGGGACGCACCGGGGAGCTGTTTTTT. It encodes CASSPPGQGRTGELFF.